This T cell receptor (beta chain) was captured by sequencing in a study of blood T cell repertoires in COVID-19. At the level of the study: Acute and convalescent COVID-19 samples came from the United States, Italy and Spain. Sample material is recorded as cDNA or gDNA derived from T cells, B-cell-depleted T cells, or PBMCs.

Original processing notes: Amplification of reference gene primers was used by the study to estimate nucleated cell counts. Only in-frame clones appear in the TCRdb table, and some are missing; sequencing was by immunoSEQ multiplex PCR. The D gene and trimming were derived from the DNA, and the V and J assignments and clone size from that table. Of about 17,000 clones in the sample, approximately 78% were seen once. This clone showed up just a few times. The CDR3 is made up of 15 amino acids. In germline, CDR1 is ENHRY, CDR2 SYGVKD. Unmatched junction bases numbered 6, after V lost 4 bases and J lost 2 bases.

The source material was peripheral blood. V and J are TRBV10-3 and TRBJ2-7; 9 nucleotides agree with TRBD1. This TCR came from a man aged 60 to 75 with acute or convalescent COVID-19. The DNA for the CDR3 is TGTGCCATCAGTGCCCCGGGACAGGGTACCTACGAGCAGTACTTC. Translation gives CAISAPGQGTYEQYF.